These T cell receptor beta chains were read from a single sample in a study of graft-versus-host responses after intestinal transplantation. Sequencing used immunoSEQ multiplex PCR; TCRdb keeps in-frame clones, though not all of them. The table has 15,000 to 25,000 clones, roughly 72% seen once; the top ten hold less than 10%. The specimen comprised ileum tissue, sampled approximately three weeks after intestinal transplant. These receptors came from a human patient who received an intestinal transplant, so some T cells may come from the graft donor. The CDR3 runs from the conserved cysteine through the conserved F or W. D genes are given only for firm matches. Clone size, where shown, is once, few, many, or a class for clones that have expanded.

TRBJ2-7	-	TRBV5-1	-	CASSLVGTPYEQYF	TGCGCCAGCAGCTTGGTCGGGACTCCCTACGAGCAGTACTTC
TRBJ1-5	-	TRBV30	TRBD1	CAWSVQGSYQPQHF	TGTGCCTGGAGTGTACAGGGGTCCTATCAGCCCCAGCATTTT
TRBJ1-6	-	TRBV15	-	CATSRAPPGAPLHF	TGTGCCACCAGCAGAGCCCCCCCCGGGGCACCCCTCCACTTT
TRBJ2-7	-	TRBV28	-	CASRSGYEQYF	TGTGCCAGCAGGTCAGGTTACGAGCAGTACTTC
TRBJ2-7	-	TRBV5-4	-	CASSTGPYEQYF	TGTGCCAGCAGCACCGGTCCCTACGAGCAGTACTTC
TRBJ1-6	-	TRBV5-6	-	CASSLIQSNSPLHF	TGTGCCAGCAGCTTGATACAGAGCAATTCACCCCTCCACTTT
TRBJ2-1	-	TRBV5-1	-	CASSLGLTSTDDEQFF	TGCGCCAGCAGCTTGGGACTTACTAGCACAGACGATGAGCAGTTCTTC
TRBJ2-2	-	TRBV27	TRBD2	CASGQRGSGELFF	TGTGCCAGCGGCCAGCGGGGAAGCGGGGAGCTGTTTTTT
TRBJ1-5	-	TRBV30	-	CAWSPYTGYQPQHF	TGTGCCTGGAGTCCTTACACGGGGTATCAGCCCCAGCATTTT
TRBJ1-2	few	TRBV30	-	CAWSEQVPNYGYTF	TGTGCCTGGAGTGAACAGGTCCCGAACTATGGCTACACCTTC
TRBJ2-5	-	TRBV4-1	-	CASSGKGRWRRETQYF	TGCGCCAGCAGCGGCAAGGGGAGGTGGAGGCGGGAGACCCAGTACTTC
TRBJ2-3	-	TRBV7-7	TRBD2	CASSSGTNTDTQYF	TGTGCCAGCAGCTCGGGGACTAACACAGATACGCAGTATTTT
TRBJ2-4	-	TRBV7-9	-	CASSLGASLAKNIQYF	TGTGCCAGCAGCTTAGGGGCAAGCCTAGCCAAAAACATTCAGTACTTC
TRBJ1-1	-	TRBV19	-	CASSYMQTGTAGGEAFF	TGTGCCAGTAGCTACATGCAAACGGGGACTGCGGGGGGGGAAGCTTTCTTT
TRBJ2-2	once	TRBV19	TRBD1	CASSTRQGGWVGELFF	TGTGCCAGTAGTACCCGACAGGGGGGATGGGTCGGGGAGCTGTTTTTT
TRBJ1-2	-	TRBV5-1	-	CASKAVNYGYTF	TGCGCCAGCAAAGCGGTAAACTATGGCTACACCTTC
TRBJ2-1	-	TRBV6-5	-	CASSYDRYNEQFF	TGTGCCAGCAGCTACGACAGGTACAATGAGCAGTTCTTC
TRBJ2-7	medium-sized	TRBV4-2	-	CASSQERWTSYEQYF	TGTGCCAGCAGCCAAGAGCGATGGACATCCTACGAGCAGTACTTC
TRBJ1-1	once	TRBV5-4	-	CAHGSSNTEAFF	TGTGCCCACGGGTCATCGAACACTGAAGCTTTCTTT
TRBJ2-1	-	TRBV28	-	CASSQPGGVNEQFF	TGTGCCAGCAGTCAGCCCGGCGGTGTCAATGAGCAGTTCTTC
TRBJ1-2	-	TRBV6-5	-	CASSYSSPRHGYTF	TGTGCCAGCAGTTACTCGAGTCCCCGTCATGGCTACACCTTC
TRBJ2-1	-	TRBV19	TRBD1	CASSRWTGSDNEQFF	TGTGCCAGTAGTAGATGGACAGGGTCGGACAATGAGCAGTTCTTC
TRBJ1-6	-	TRBV5-1	-	CASSLLWGEGSPLHF	TGCGCCAGCAGCTTGTTATGGGGGGAAGGTTCACCCCTCCACTTT
TRBJ1-5	-	TRBV2	TRBD1	CASTLGQGASGSNQPQHF	TGTGCCAGCACGCTCGGACAGGGGGCGTCTGGGAGCAATCAGCCCCAGCATTTT
TRBJ2-7	-	TRBV6-5	TRBD1	CASSYLGTGALYEQYF	TGTGCCAGCAGTTACCTCGGGACAGGGGCTCTCTACGAGCAGTACTTC
TRBJ2-7	-	TRBV15	TRBD1	CATQNSDRGDEQYF	TGTGCCACCCAAAACAGCGACAGGGGCGACGAGCAGTACTTC
TRBJ1-6	-	TRBV6-1	-	CASTRSSYNSPLHF	TGTGCCAGCACCCGGAGCTCCTATAATTCACCCCTCCACTTT
TRBJ2-7	few	TRBV4-3	TRBD2	CASSQDRGYSGFGQYF	TGCGCCAGCAGCCAAGATAGGGGTTATAGCGGGTTTGGGCAGTACTTC
TRBJ2-5	-	TRBV10-2	-	CASSEWKGQRRLETQYF	TGCGCCAGCAGTGAGTGGAAAGGACAGCGGAGATTGGAGACCCAGTACTTC
TRBJ1-6	few	TRBV2	-	CARRRTGANSPLHF	TGTGCCAGACGTCGAACAGGTGCCAATTCACCCCTCCACTTT
TRBJ1-5	once	TRBV18	-	CASSPGAAMMGNQPQHF	TGTGCCAGCTCACCAGGGGCGGCGATGATGGGCAATCAGCCCCAGCATTTT
TRBJ1-1	-	TRBV7-8	-	CASSCKPYRNTEAFF	TGTGCCAGCAGCTGCAAGCCTTACAGGAACACTGAAGCTTTCTTT
TRBJ1-5	-	TRBV7-9	TRBD1	CASSFNHQITGGNQPQHF	TGTGCCAGCAGCTTCAACCACCAGATTACAGGGGGCAATCAGCCCCAGCATTTT
TRBJ2-1	once	TRBV5-1	TRBD2	CASSPPRDYEWSEQFF	TGCGCCAGCAGCCCGCCGAGGGACTATGAATGGTCTGAGCAGTTCTTC
TRBJ1-1	-	TRBV7-6	TRBD1	CASSSGQGAAEAFF	TGTGCCAGCAGCTCAGGACAGGGGGCCGCTGAAGCTTTCTTT
TRBJ1-1	-	TRBV6-6	-	CASSYFGTFYTEAFF	TGTGCCAGCAGTTACTTCGGGACTTTTTACACTGAAGCTTTCTTT
TRBJ2-5	-	TRBV6-5	-	CASSPLGFQETQYF	TGTGCCAGCAGCCCTCTAGGATTTCAAGAGACCCAGTACTTC
TRBJ1-1	-	TRBV19	-	CASSISATEAFF	TGTGCCAGTAGTATTAGCGCAACTGAAGCTTTCTTT
TRBJ2-7	few	TRBV18	-	CASSPAASQSEQYF	TGTGCCAGCTCACCGGCGGCTAGCCAGTCCGAGCAGTACTTC
TRBJ1-1	once	TRBV18	-	CASSQGPEAFF	TGTGCCAGCTCACAGGGGCCTGAAGCTTTCTTT
TRBJ1-5	-	TRBV19	TRBD1	CASSSTGVCNQPQHF	TGTGCCAGTAGTAGTACAGGGGTTTGCAATCAGCCCCAGCATTTT
TRBJ1-4	-	TRBV18	-	CASYRDNEKLFF	TGTGCCAGCTATCGGGACAACGAAAAACTGTTTTTT
TRBJ2-3	-	TRBV5-6	TRBD2	CASSLAGGRLAGRDTQYF	TGTGCCAGCAGCTTGGCCGGCGGTCGGCTAGCGGGGCGAGATACGCAGTATTTT
TRBJ2-1	-	TRBV19	TRBD1	CASSTPRDSAYNEQFF	TGTGCCAGTAGTACTCCCCGGGACAGCGCCTACAATGAGCAGTTCTTC
TRBJ2-7	-	TRBV4-1	TRBD1	CASSHPGQGYEQYF	TGCGCCAGCAGCCATCCGGGACAGGGCTACGAGCAGTACTTC
TRBJ2-5	-	TRBV29-1	TRBD1	CSVDRTGFGETQYF	TGCAGCGTTGATCGGACAGGGTTCGGAGAGACCCAGTACTTC
TRBJ1-3	-	TRBV28	-	CASSFSGWASGNTIYF	TGTGCCAGCAGTTTTTCGGGGTGGGCCTCTGGAAACACCATATATTTT
TRBJ2-6	-	TRBV5-4	-	CASSLTGSGANVLTF	TGTGCCAGCAGCCTAACAGGGTCTGGGGCCAACGTCCTGACTTTC
TRBJ2-3	-	TRBV29-1	-	CSVESREQLDTQYF	TGCAGCGTTGAATCCCGGGAGCAACTGGATACGCAGTATTTT
TRBJ2-2	once	TRBV6-4	TRBD2	CASSDSPSGANKRTGELFF	TGTGCCAGCAGTGACTCTCCTAGCGGGGCTAATAAAAGGACCGGGGAGCTGTTTTTT
TRBJ2-7	-	TRBV7-2	TRBD1	CASSTTGNSYEQYF	TGTGCCAGCAGCACGACAGGGAACTCCTACGAGCAGTACTTC
TRBJ2-1	few	TRBV6-6	-	CASGPDSNEQFF	TGTGCCAGCGGACCCGACAGCAATGAGCAGTTCTTC
TRBJ2-7	-	TRBV10-3	TRBD1	CAISEFGQGRGEQYF	TGTGCCATCAGTGAGTTCGGACAGGGACGGGGTGAGCAGTACTTC
TRBJ2-3	-	TRBV7-2	TRBD2	CASSLRQRGLLTDTQYF	TGTGCCAGCAGCTTACGCCAGCGGGGGCTCCTCACAGATACGCAGTATTTT
TRBJ2-7	-	TRBV11-2	-	CASSFTYEQYF	TGTGCCAGCAGCTTCACTTACGAGCAGTACTTC
TRBJ2-3	-	TRBV4-3	-	CASSQDARPSRFLDTQYF	TGCGCCAGCAGCCAAGATGCTAGGCCTAGTCGGTTTTTAGATACGCAGTATTTT
TRBJ1-5	-	TRBV10-2	-	CASTWDNSQPQHF	TGCGCCAGCACTTGGGACAACAGCCAGCCCCAGCATTTT
TRBJ1-6	few	TRBV7-3	-	CASSLGRGDSPLHF	TGTGCCAGCAGCTTAGGGAGGGGGGATTCACCCCTCCACTTT
TRBJ2-7	few	TRBV4-1	-	CASSQEDFLAYEQYF	TGTGCCAGCAGCCAAGAGGACTTTTTAGCCTACGAGCAGTACTTC